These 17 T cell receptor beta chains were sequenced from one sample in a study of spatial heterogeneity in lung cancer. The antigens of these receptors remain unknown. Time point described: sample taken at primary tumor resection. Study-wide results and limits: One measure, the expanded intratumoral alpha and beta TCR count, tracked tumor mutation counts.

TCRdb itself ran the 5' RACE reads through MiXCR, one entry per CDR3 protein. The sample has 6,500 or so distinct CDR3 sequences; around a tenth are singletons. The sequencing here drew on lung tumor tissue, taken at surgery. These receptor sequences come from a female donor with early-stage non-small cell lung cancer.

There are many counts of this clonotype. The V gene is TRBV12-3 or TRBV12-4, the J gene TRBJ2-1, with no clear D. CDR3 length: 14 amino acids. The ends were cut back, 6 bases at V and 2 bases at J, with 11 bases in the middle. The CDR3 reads CASRDRNPYNEQFF. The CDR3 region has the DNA TGTGCCAGCAGGGATAGGAACCCCTACAATGAGCAGTTCTTC.

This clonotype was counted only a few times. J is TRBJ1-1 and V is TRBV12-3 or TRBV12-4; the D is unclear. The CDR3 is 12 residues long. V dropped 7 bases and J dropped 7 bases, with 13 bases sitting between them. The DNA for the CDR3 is TGTGCCAGCACCCTGGCGGGCATTGAAGCTTTCTTT. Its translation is CASTLAGIEAFF.

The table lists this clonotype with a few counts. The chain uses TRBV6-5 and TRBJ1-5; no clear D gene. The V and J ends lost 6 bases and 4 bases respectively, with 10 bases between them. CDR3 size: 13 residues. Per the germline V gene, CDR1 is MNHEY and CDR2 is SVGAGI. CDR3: CASSYGANQPQHF. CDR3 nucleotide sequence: TGTGCCAGCAGCTATGGAGCGAATCAGCCCCAGCATTTT.

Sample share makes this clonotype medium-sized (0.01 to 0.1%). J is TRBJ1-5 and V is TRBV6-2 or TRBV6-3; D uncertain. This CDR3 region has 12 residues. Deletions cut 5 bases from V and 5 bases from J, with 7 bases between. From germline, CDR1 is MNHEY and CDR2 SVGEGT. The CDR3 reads CASSVWDQPQHF. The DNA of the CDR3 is TGTGCCAGCAGTGTCTGGGATCAGCCCCAGCATTTT.

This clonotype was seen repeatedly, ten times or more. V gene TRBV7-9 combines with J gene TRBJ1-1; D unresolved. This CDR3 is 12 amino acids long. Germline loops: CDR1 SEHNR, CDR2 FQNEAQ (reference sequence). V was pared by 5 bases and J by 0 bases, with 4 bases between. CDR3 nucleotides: TGTGCCAGCAGCCACTTGAACACTGAAGCTTTCTTT. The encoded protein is CASSHLNTEAFF.

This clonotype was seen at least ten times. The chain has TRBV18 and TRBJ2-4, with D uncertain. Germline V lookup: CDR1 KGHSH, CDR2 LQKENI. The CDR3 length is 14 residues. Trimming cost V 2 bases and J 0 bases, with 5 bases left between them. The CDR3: CASSPSLAKNIQYF. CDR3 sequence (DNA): TGTGCCAGCTCACCAAGTCTAGCCAAAAACATTCAGTACTTC.

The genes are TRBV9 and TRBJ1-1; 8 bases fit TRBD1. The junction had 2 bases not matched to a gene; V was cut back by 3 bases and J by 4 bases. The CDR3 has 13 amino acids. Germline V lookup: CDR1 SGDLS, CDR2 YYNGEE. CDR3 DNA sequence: TGTGCCAGCAGCGGAACAGGGGGCACTGAAGCTTTCTTT. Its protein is CASSGTGGTEAFF. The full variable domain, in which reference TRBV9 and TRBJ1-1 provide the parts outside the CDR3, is DSGVTQTPKHLITATGQRVTLRCSPRSGDLSVYWYQQSLDQGLQFLIQYYNGEERAKGNILERFSAQQFPDLHSELNLSSLELGDSALYFCASSGTGGTEAFFGQGTRLTVV.

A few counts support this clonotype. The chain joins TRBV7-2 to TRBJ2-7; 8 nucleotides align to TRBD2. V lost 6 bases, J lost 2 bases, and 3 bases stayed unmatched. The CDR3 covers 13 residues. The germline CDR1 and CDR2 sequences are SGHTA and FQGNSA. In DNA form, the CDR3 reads TGTGCCAGCAGGGTAGCGGGGACCTACGAGCAGTACTTC. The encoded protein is CASRVAGTYEQYF.

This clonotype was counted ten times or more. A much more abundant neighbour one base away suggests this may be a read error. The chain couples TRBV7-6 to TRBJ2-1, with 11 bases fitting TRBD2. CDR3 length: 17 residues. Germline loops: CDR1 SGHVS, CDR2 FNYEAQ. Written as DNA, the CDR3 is TGTGCCAGCGGCTTGGGGCTGATAGCGGGGGGGTCCGCTGAGCAGTTCTTC. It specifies CASGLGLIAGGSAEQFF.

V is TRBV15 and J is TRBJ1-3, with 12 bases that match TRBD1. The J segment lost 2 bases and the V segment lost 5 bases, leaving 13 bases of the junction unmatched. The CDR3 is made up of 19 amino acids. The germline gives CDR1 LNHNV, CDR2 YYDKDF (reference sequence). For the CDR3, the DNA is TGTGCCACCAGCGCCTTCCCGGGACAGGGGGCTACCCCTGGAAACACCATATATTTT. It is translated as CATSAFPGQGATPGNTIYF.

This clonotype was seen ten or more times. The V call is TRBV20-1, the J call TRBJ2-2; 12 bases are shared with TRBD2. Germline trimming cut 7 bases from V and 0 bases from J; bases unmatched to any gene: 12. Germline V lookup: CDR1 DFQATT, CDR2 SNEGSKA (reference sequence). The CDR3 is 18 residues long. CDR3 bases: TGCAGTGTCGTATCGCCACTAGCGGGGGGAGCGAACACCGGGGAGCTGTTTTTT. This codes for CSVVSPLAGGANTGELFF.

CDR3: CASSYWGGDTEAFF. DNA for the CDR3: TGTGCCAGCAGTTACTGGGGGGGCGACACTGAAGCTTTCTTT. The V call is TRBV6-5, the J call TRBJ1-1; a weak D match, TRBD1 (6 bases). The V gene's germline CDR1 is MNHEY and CDR2 SVGAGI. V gave up 1 base and J gave up 3 bases, with 9 bases separating them. The CDR3 loop spans 14 amino acids.

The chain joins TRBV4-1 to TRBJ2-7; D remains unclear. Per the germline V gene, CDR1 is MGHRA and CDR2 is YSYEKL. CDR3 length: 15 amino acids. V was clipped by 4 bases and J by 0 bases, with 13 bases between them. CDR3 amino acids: CASSPTGTFSYEQYF. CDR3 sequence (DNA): TGCGCCAGCAGCCCCACCGGCACATTCTCCTACGAGCAGTACTTC.

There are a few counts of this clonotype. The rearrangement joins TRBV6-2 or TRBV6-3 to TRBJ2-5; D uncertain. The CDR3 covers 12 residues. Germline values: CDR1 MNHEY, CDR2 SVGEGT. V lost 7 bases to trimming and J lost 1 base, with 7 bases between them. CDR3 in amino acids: CASTRPQETQYF. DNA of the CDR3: TGTGCCAGCACGCGGCCCCAAGAGACCCAGTACTTC.

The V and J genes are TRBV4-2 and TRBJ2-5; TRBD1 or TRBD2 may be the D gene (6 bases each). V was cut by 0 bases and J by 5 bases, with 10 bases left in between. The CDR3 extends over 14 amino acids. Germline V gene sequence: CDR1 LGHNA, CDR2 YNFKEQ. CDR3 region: CASSQDRGRETQYF. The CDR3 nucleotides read TGTGCCAGCAGCCAAGACCGGGGGCGGGAGACCCAGTACTTC.

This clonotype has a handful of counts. Written as DNA, the CDR3 is TGTGCCAGCAGCGGTCGGGGAAACACCATATATTTT. It is translated as CASSGRGNTIYF. This chain joins TRBV5-6 and TRBJ1-3; no reliable D call. Germline-derived CDR1 and CDR2 are SGHDT and YYEEEE. This CDR3 has 12 amino acids. The V and J ends lost 4 bases and 4 bases respectively, with 6 bases between them.

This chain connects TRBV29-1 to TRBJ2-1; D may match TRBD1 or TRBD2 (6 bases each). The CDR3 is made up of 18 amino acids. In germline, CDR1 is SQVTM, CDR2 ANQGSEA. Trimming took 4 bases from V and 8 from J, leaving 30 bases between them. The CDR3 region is CSVGPGRGLFSSYDEQFF. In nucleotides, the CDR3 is TGCAGCGTTGGCCCCGGCAGGGGACTTTTTTCCTCCTATGATGAGCAGTTCTTC.